This T cell receptor (beta chain) was found in a study of shared clonotypes between healthy human individuals. The germline gives CDR1 MGHRA, CDR2 YSYEKL. The CDR3 is made up of 15 amino acids. Ten immunoSEQ deep assay plates were used to sequence the DNA of unsorted PBMCs. Clones were read by immunoSEQ multiplex PCR, and TCRdb kept only the in-frame ones, dropping some. The sample has 75,000 to 100,000 clones; around half are singletons. The sequence came from a woman between 40 and 50 years old in good health. Some clones in this sample may be carry-over from other donors' samples. The chain couples TRBV4-1 to TRBJ2-5; 7 bases match TRBD2. The J call may be mistaken, given a closer DNA end match to TRBJ2-7. The specimen sequenced was PBMCs. CDR3 in amino acids: CASSPTTSRIFEQYF. The DNA of the CDR3 is TGCGCCAGCAGCCCCACGACTAGCAGAATATTCGAGCAGTACTTC.